This T cell receptor beta chain was captured by sequencing in a study of human T cells and chemical hapten exposure. Study overall: The study traced per-sample TCR yield variation mainly to small differences in pooled library volumes.

Study findings and constraints: TCRs above 1 in 1000 frequency did not change with DPC sensitization.

The time point denotes: healthy volunteer bleed at 2 weeks. Total RNA was extracted from unfractionated whole blood. This clonotype was found a few times. Its antigen is still unknown. Individual cDNA molecules (in the library) carried attached unique molecular identifiers. Each CDR3 protein gets one entry after TCRdb re-called the RACE reads with MiXCR. The table shows under 95,000 distinct CDR3 sequences, with approximately 9% occurring only once. V lost 0 bases, J lost 3 bases, and 2 bases stayed unmatched. Germline V gene sequence: CDR1 SEHNR, CDR2 FQNEAQ (reference sequence). There are 15 residues in the CDR3.

The source of this sequence is a female donor in good health. Some clones in this sample may be carry-over from other donors' samples. The sequencing input was whole blood. V gene TRBV7-9 combines with J gene TRBJ2-7; 10 nucleotides line up with TRBD2. As DNA, the CDR3 is TGTGCCAGCAGCTTAGCGTCTAGCGGGAGCTACGAGCAGTACTTC. Encoded protein: CASSLASSGSYEQYF.